These 11 T cell receptor beta chains were all obtained from the same sample, sequenced in a study of tumor-infiltrating lymphocytes in primary liver carcinoma. From around 500 ng of total RNA, TCR beta-specific cDNA was reverse-transcribed using a constant-region primer. Three nested multiplex PCR rounds, a slightly modified ARM-PCR method, built the TCR beta libraries. TRBV1-TRBV30 forward primers and a C-beta reverse primer were used in the first two PCR rounds, which each ran for 9 to 10 cycles. TCRdb passed the multiplex PCR reads through MiXCR, listing each CDR3 protein once. The repertoire holds about 84,000 distinct CDR3 sequences, with 60% to 75% as singletons. Co-extracted RNA and DNA came from 20-30 mg of unsorted bulk tissue. Material: liver tumor tissue from sampling region 1. Subset in this sample: tumor region T1, superior pole. These TCRs come from a middle-aged man with primary liver carcinoma and hepatitis B virus infection.

The gene calls are TRBV6-1 and TRBJ2-1, with TRBD1 matching over 8 bases. The trim removed 10 bases at V and 10 bases at J, leaving 15 bases unmatched. CDR1 and CDR2 from the germline V gene are MNHNS and SASEGT. This CDR3 has 14 amino acids. This CDR3 is CAISDRGSSYEQFF. The CDR3 nucleotides are TGTGCCATCAGCGACAGGGGTAGCTCCTACGAGCAGTTCTTC.

In the case of this clonotype: At one end the junction does not follow the germline gene, possibly because of a read error. V usage is TRBV5-1 and J usage is TRBJ2-5, with D tentatively TRBD2 (5 bases). The CDR3 consists of 15 residues. Germline CDR1 reads SGHRS; CDR2 reads YFSETQ. CDR3 nucleotides: TGCGCCAGCAGCCCGGCACCCCTAGGAGGAGAGATCCAGTATTTC. Translation: CASSPAPLGGEIQYF.

The gene calls are TRBV6-5 and TRBJ1-3, with D possibly being TRBD1 (5 bases). The CDR3 is 14 residues long. The V end was cut by 4 bases, the J end by 2 bases, with 9 bases between. CDR1 and CDR2 (germline): MNHEY, SVGAGI. In DNA form, the CDR3 reads TGTGCCAGCAGTTTTATGGGGGCTGGAAACACCATATATTTT. It is translated as CASSFMGAGNTIYF.

This clonotype has a count of ten or more. The V gene is TRBV6-6, the J gene TRBJ2-1; D unclear. This CDR3 is built from 12 residues. The germline V gene encodes CDR1 MNHNY and CDR2 SVGAGI (reference sequence). V was shortened by 7 bases and J by 13 bases, with 17 bases between the two germline ends. CDR3: CASMQTNDIQFF. In DNA form, the CDR3 reads TGTGCCAGCATGCAGACAAACGACATCCAGTTCTTC.

This rearrangement joins TRBV11-2 to TRBJ2-7; TRBD2 matches at 10 bases. Germline assignment: CDR1 SGHAT and CDR2 FQNNGV. Losses at the gene ends were 2 bases for V and 3 bases for J; bases not matched to a gene: 13. CDR3 length: 18 residues. As DNA, the CDR3 is TGTGCCAGCAGCTTATCCGCTGGACTAGCGGTAGGGGGCTACGAGCAGTACTTC. Amino acids: CASSLSAGLAVGGYEQYF.

A word on this clonotype: One end of the junction fails to match germline, which may point to a read error. J is TRBJ2-2 and V is TRBV29-1; 7 nucleotides match TRBD2. The CDR3 runs 17 residues. Germline lookup yields CDR1 SQVTM and CDR2 ANQGSEA. The CDR3 bases are TGCAGCGTTCTAGTGGGAGGGGCCGCTGCGTACACCGGGGAGCCGTTTTTT. Protein product: CSVLVGGAAAYTGEPFF.

This clonotype showed up just once. Mismatch with germline at one junction end may stem from a read error. This CDR3 is CASSVETQYF. CDR3 bases: TGTGCTAGCAGCGTAGAGACCCAGTACTTC. The chain carries TRBV7-8 and TRBJ2-5; D gene ambiguous. The CDR3 loop spans 10 amino acids. The germline V gene has CDR1 SGHVS and CDR2 FQNEAQ.

Note on this clonotype: This sequence may be a read error, since a much larger clone differs from it by one base. The V call is TRBV28, the J call TRBJ1-2; no reliable D call. Germline V gene lookup returns CDR1 MDHEN and CDR2 SYDVKM. The CDR3 is made up of 13 amino acids. CDR3 in DNA: TGTACCAGCAGTTCCGAGACGCTTTATGGCTACACCTTC. Translated, it gives CTSSSETLYGYTF.

Regarding this clonotype: It may be a read error: a sequence one base away is much more abundant. The chain carries TRBV5-5 and TRBJ1-5, with D tentatively TRBD1 (6 bases). From germline, CDR1 is SGHKS and CDR2 YYEKEE (reference sequence). The CDR3 spans 17 residues. The CDR3 here is CASSRGRGDTGNRPQHF. The DNA for the CDR3 is TGTGCCAGCAGCCGGGGCAGGGGTGATACGGGCAATCGGCCCCAGCATTTT.

Concerning this clonotype itself: Compared with germline, one end of the junction differs, possibly owing to a read error. The V and J genes are TRBV6-5 and TRBJ2-5; 7 bases fit TRBD2. This CDR3 has 17 amino acids. CDR1 and CDR2 (germline): MNHEY, SVGAGI. Here the CDR3 DNA reads TGTGCCAGCGCCCGGGTGGGCGGGAGAATTTCAGGAGAGGCCCAGTACTTC. It is translated as CASARVGGRISGEAQYF.

This clonotype appeared a few times. This may come from a read error, since a much larger clone is one base off. This chain uses TRBV10-1 with TRBJ2-7; TRBD2 matches at 8 bases. After removal of 7 bases from V and 2 bases from J, the junction contained 7 bases not matched to a gene. CDR1 and CDR2 from the germline V gene are WNHNN and SYGVQD (reference sequence). The CDR3 loop spans 14 amino acids. The chain's CDR3 is CASNLQGLAYEQYF. Here the CDR3 DNA reads TGCGCCAGCAACCTTCAGGGACTAGCCTACGAGCAGTACTTC.